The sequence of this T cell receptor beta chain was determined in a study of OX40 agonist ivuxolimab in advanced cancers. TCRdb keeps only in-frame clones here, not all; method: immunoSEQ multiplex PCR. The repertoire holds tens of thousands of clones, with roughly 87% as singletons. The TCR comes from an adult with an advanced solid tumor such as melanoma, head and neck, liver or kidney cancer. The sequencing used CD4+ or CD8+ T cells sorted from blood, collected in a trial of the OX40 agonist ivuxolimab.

The CDR3 protein is CASSPGQKSYEQYF. The CDR3 DNA reads TGCGCCAGCAGCCCGGGACAGAAATCCTACGAGCAGTACTTC. This chain connects TRBV5-1 to TRBJ2-7; the match to TRBD1 covers 7 bases. There are 14 residues in the CDR3. From germline, CDR1 is SGHRS and CDR2 YFSETQ. J gave up 1 base and V 4 bases, and 5 bases lay outside the gene matches. The whole variable domain, filled in from reference TRBV5-1 and TRBJ2-7, reads KAGVTQTPRYLIKTRGQQVTLSCSPISGHRSVSWYQQTPGQGLQFLFEYFSETQRNKGNFPGRFSGRQFSNSRSEMNVSTLELGDSALYLCASSPGQKSYEQYFGPGTRLTVT.